The 27 T cell receptor beta chains presented below share a single source sample, sequenced in a study of cytomegalovirus exposure and HLA in healthy donors. The PCR ran on 60 Vbeta and 13 Jbeta primers. Clones were read by immunoSEQ multiplex PCR, and TCRdb kept only the in-frame ones, dropping some. The sample includes about 170,000 clones, approximately 80% of them seen just once. Sequenced material: PBMCs. The receptors were sampled from a male donor in good health and CMV-seronegative.

The chain joins TRBV19 to TRBJ2-2, with TRBD2 matching over 13 bases. Germline V gives CDR1 LNHDA, CDR2 SQIVND (reference sequence). Trimming took 9 bases from V and 5 from J; bases not matched to a gene: 3. The CDR3 totals 14 residues. CDR3 in amino acids: CASRLAGGTGELFF. For the CDR3, the DNA is TGTGCCAGCAGACTAGCGGGAGGTACCGGGGAGCTGTTTTTT.

In DNA form, the CDR3 reads TGTGCCACCCGGGACACCCGCGGTTCTGAGGACAATCAGCCCCAGCATTTT. It specifies CATRDTRGSEDNQPQHF. This chain uses TRBV28 with TRBJ1-5; D perhaps matches TRBD1 (6 bases). V was pared by 10 bases and J by 3 bases, with 25 bases between. From germline, CDR1 is MDHEN and CDR2 SYDVKM. The CDR3 totals 17 residues.

V usage is TRBV15 and J usage is TRBJ2-1, with 9 bases aligning to TRBD2. CDR1 is LNHNV, CDR2 YYDKDF, per germline (reference sequence). The CDR3 runs 17 residues. V was pared by 1 base and J by 6 bases, with 10 bases of the junction left unmatched. The CDR3 sequence: CATSRGISGSRSNEQFF. In nucleotides, the CDR3 is TGTGCCACCAGCAGAGGGATTAGCGGGAGTCGGAGCAATGAGCAGTTCTTC.

This clone was detected only a few times. CDR3 amino acids: CASSLTTDSSYEQYF. CDR3 DNA: TGTGCCAGCAGCCTTACGACGGACAGCTCCTACGAGCAGTACTTC. This chain connects TRBV5-4 to TRBJ2-7, with a tentative D call TRBD1 (6 bases). Between the trimmed V and J ends, which lost 4 bases and 0 bases, there was a span of 14 bases. The germline CDR1 and CDR2 sequences are SGHNT and YYREEE (reference sequence). The CDR3 consists of 15 residues.

The chain links TRBV7-2 to TRBJ2-7; D perhaps matches TRBD2 (5 bases). Germline V gene data show CDR1 as SGHTA and CDR2 as FQGNSA. The CDR3 is 15 amino acids. The V end was cut by 0 bases, the J end by 2 bases, with 11 bases between. The CDR3 is CASSLAGSRTYEQYF. CDR3 DNA sequence: TGTGCCAGCAGCTTAGCAGGGAGTCGAACCTACGAGCAGTACTTC.

This clone has only a few counts. The chain combines TRBV19 with TRBJ2-1, with D hard to call. Trimming stripped 3 bases from V and 9 bases from J, with 9 bases between. CDR3 length equals 12 residues. Germline V CDR1 and CDR2: LNHDA, SQIVND (reference sequence). Here the CDR3 DNA reads TGTGCCAGTAGTATCCCTTCGGGTGAGCAGTTCTTC. Translation gives CASSIPSGEQFF.

The gene calls are TRBV29-1 and TRBJ1-1; 8 positions match TRBD1. CDR1 is SQVTM, CDR2 ANQGSEA, per germline. Trimming took 1 base from V and 4 from J; bases not matched to a gene: 17. The CDR3 has 18 amino acids. CDR3 amino acids: CSVEASTGAVRVGTEAFF. The CDR3 DNA follows: TGCAGCGTTGAAGCGTCGACAGGGGCCGTAAGAGTAGGCACTGAAGCTTTCTTT. Together with reference TRBV29-1 and TRBJ1-1, the CDR3 gives the full variable domain: SAVISQKPSRDICQRGTSLTIQCQVDSQVTMMFWYRQQPGQSLTLIATANQGSEATYESGFVIDKFPISRPNLTFSTLTVSNMSPEDSSIYLCSVEASTGAVRVGTEAFFGQGTRLTVV.

The chain combines TRBV4-3 with TRBJ2-3, with 12 bases lining up with TRBD2. CDR3 length: 17 residues. J lost 6 bases, V lost 3 bases, and 10 bases had no gene match. Per germline, CDR1 LGHNA and CDR2 YSLEER. The CDR3 DNA follows: TGCGCCAGCAGCCAGGCCGCGACTAGCGGGGGCTGGGATACGCAGTATTTT. Protein sequence: CASSQAATSGGWDTQYF.

J is TRBJ2-1 and V is TRBV27; 11 nucleotides align to TRBD1. The germline gives CDR1 MNHEY, CDR2 SMNVEV (reference sequence). The V segment lost 5 bases and the J segment 5 bases; nucleotides outside the gene matches: 8. The CDR3 is made up of 16 amino acids. For the CDR3, the DNA is TGTGCCAGCAGTCCCCTGGGACAGGGGGGGAACAATGAGCAGTTCTTC. This gives the protein CASSPLGQGGNNEQFF.

This sequence joins TRBV7-2 and TRBJ2-5; TRBD1 is a possible D gene (6 bases). The CDR3 totals 17 residues. Between the trimmed V and J ends, which lost 5 bases and 6 bases, there was a span of 25 bases. CDR1 is SGHTA, CDR2 FQGNSA, per germline. The CDR3 nucleotides are TGTGCCAGCAGCCCCGCCACCGGGACAAAAGGCACGAAGACCCAGTACTTC. It specifies CASSPATGTKGTKTQYF.

The V and J genes are TRBV11-3 and TRBJ2-7, with 9 bases that match TRBD2. Germline CDR1 is SGHNT and CDR2 is YENEEA. Unmatched junction bases numbered 12, after V lost 4 bases and J lost 5 bases. The CDR3 consists of 16 residues. In nucleotides, the CDR3 is TGTGCCAGCAGCTCCCATGGTAGCGGGAGTCTCAACGAGCAGTACTTC. This encodes CASSSHGSGSLNEQYF.

The rearrangement uses TRBV10-2 and TRBJ2-1; no firm D call. The germline V gene encodes CDR1 WSHSY and CDR2 SAAADI. V lost 6 bases, J lost 6 bases, and 6 bases lay in between. The CDR3 is 11 residues long. Here the CDR3 reads CASSQSNEQFF. The CDR3 nucleotides read TGCGCCAGCAGCCAGTCCAATGAGCAGTTCTTC.

This clone appeared once. The J gene is TRBJ2-5, the V gene TRBV5-4; D is perhaps TRBD2 (6 bases). The germline CDR1 and CDR2 sequences are SGHNT and YYREEE (reference sequence). The V and J ends lost 4 bases and 3 bases respectively, with 13 bases between them. The CDR3 covers 14 residues. CDR3 coding DNA: TGTGCCAGCAGCACCATAGCGGAAGAAGAGACCCAGTACTTC. Protein sequence: CASSTIAEEETQYF. The full variable domain, in which reference TRBV5-4 and TRBJ2-5 provide the parts outside the CDR3, is ETGVTQSPTHLIKTRGQQVTLRCSSQSGHNTVSWYQQALGQGPQFIFQYYREEENGRGNFPPRFSGLQFPNYSSELNVNALELDDSALYLCASSTIAEEETQYFGPGTRLLVL.

This chain links TRBV30 with TRBJ2-3; D is perhaps TRBD2 (6 bases). With 3 bases removed from V and 2 bases from J, the gap between germline ends came to 12 bases. The CDR3 spans 14 residues. Looked up from germline, CDR1 is GTSNPN and CDR2 is SVGIG (reference sequence). The CDR3, as DNA: TGTGCCTGGAGCCGAGCGGGCGTCACAGATACGCAGTATTTT. Protein sequence: CAWSRAGVTDTQYF.

The V call is TRBV30, the J call TRBJ2-1, with a tentative D call TRBD2 (5 bases). The germline V gene has CDR1 GTSNPN and CDR2 SVGIG (reference sequence). This CDR3 contains 13 residues. Trimming stripped 3 bases from V and 4 bases from J, with 10 bases between. The CDR3 bases are TGTGCCTGGAGAGACGGGGATTACAATGAGCAGTTCTTC. This sequence encodes CAWRDGDYNEQFF.

Here the CDR3 DNA reads TGCGCCAGCAGTCCCGGACTAGCGGTTTATGTAGATACGCAGTATTTT. Protein: CASSPGLAVYVDTQYF. V and J are TRBV5-1 and TRBJ2-3; 10 bases map to TRBD2. CDR3 size: 16 residues. Per the germline V gene, CDR1 is SGHRS and CDR2 is YFSETQ. With V trimmed by 5 bases and J by 5 bases, 11 bases remained unmatched.

The rearrangement joins TRBV7-2 to TRBJ2-3; D is possibly TRBD2 (6 bases). The V gene lost 4 bases and the J gene lost 4 bases, with 9 bases spanning the gap. The germline V gene has CDR1 SGHTA and CDR2 FQGNSA. The CDR3 loop spans 13 amino acids. CDR3 region: CASSSASADTQYF. As DNA, the CDR3 is TGTGCCAGCAGCTCCGCTAGCGCAGATACGCAGTATTTT. Together with reference TRBV7-2 and TRBJ2-3, the CDR3 gives the full variable domain: GAGVSQSPSNKVTEKGKDVELRCDPISGHTALYWYRQSLGQGLEFLIYFQGNSAPDKSGLPSDRFSAERTGGSVSTLTIQRTQQEDSAVYLCASSSASADTQYFGPGTRLTVL.

V usage is TRBV5-6 and J usage is TRBJ1-2; 8 positions match TRBD1. The length of the CDR3 is 15 residues. The trim removed 2 bases at V and 4 bases at J, leaving 7 bases unmatched. Germline CDR1 SGHDT, CDR2 YYEEEE. CDR3: CASSLQGVDLYGYTF. The CDR3, as DNA: TGTGCCAGCAGCTTACAGGGGGTCGACCTCTATGGCTACACCTTC.

The chain has TRBV7-8 and TRBJ1-6; the D gene is possibly TRBD1 (6 bases). V was pared by 4 bases and J by 8 bases, with 9 bases between. The CDR3 is 13 residues long. CDR1 and CDR2 from the germline V gene are SGHVS and FQNEAQ. The CDR3 DNA is TGTGCCAGCAGCTCCCGACAGGATTCACCCCTCCACTTT. Protein product: CASSSRQDSPLHF.

In DNA form, the CDR3 reads TGTGCCAGCAGTTACTGGACAGGGCCGAATGAAAAACTGTTTTTT. Protein: CASSYWTGPNEKLFF. The V gene is TRBV6-5, the J gene TRBJ1-4, with 8 nucleotides matching TRBD1. V lost 1 base, J lost 5 bases, and 3 bases stayed unmatched. From germline, CDR1 is MNHEY and CDR2 SVGAGI. This CDR3 contains 15 residues.

The V call is TRBV15, the J call TRBJ2-1; a possible D gene is TRBD2 (7 bases). This CDR3 is built from 15 residues. Germline V CDR1 and CDR2: LNHNV, YYDKDF (reference sequence). V lost 0 bases and J lost 9, with 15 bases in between. CDR3 region: CATSRDSPGEGEQFF. The CDR3, as DNA: TGTGCCACCAGCAGAGATAGCCCAGGGGAGGGTGAGCAGTTCTTC.

The chain joins TRBV18 to TRBJ1-1; TRBD1 is a possible D gene (5 bases). From germline, CDR1 is KGHSH and CDR2 LQKENI. This CDR3 is 15 amino acids long. V was clipped by 3 bases and J by 4 bases, with 15 bases between them. CDR3 nucleotide sequence: TGTGCCAGCTCACCCGACAGATCTAGAGGCACTGAAGCTTTCTTT. Protein product: CASSPDRSRGTEAFF.

The V and J genes are TRBV25-1 and TRBJ1-4; unclear D gene. This CDR3 spans 17 amino acids. Per the germline V gene, CDR1 is MGHDK and CDR2 is SYGVNS. The V end was cut by 1 base, the J end by 4 bases, with 16 bases between. DNA of the CDR3: TGTGCCAGCAGTGAATTTGTCTCGGACTATGGTAATGAAAAACTGTTTTTT. Translation gives CASSEFVSDYGNEKLFF. Variable domain in full (rest from reference TRBV25-1 and TRBJ1-4): EADIYQTPRYLVIGTGKKITLECSQTMGHDKMYWYQQDPGMELHLIHYSYGVNSTEKGDLSSESTVSRIRTEHFPLTLESARPSHTSQYLCASSEFVSDYGNEKLFFGSGTQLSVL.

The rearrangement uses TRBV7-2 and TRBJ1-5; D gene unclear. V was cut by 2 bases and J by 4 bases, with 12 bases left in between. Germline CDR1 is SGHTA and CDR2 is FQGNSA. The CDR3 length is 15 residues. The CDR3 loop reads CASSLRRVSNQPQHF. In DNA form, the CDR3 reads TGTGCCAGCAGCTTAAGGCGGGTCAGTAATCAGCCCCAGCATTTT.

The CDR3 loop is CASSSPGQVSGNTIYF. CDR3 bases: TGTGCCAGCAGTTCGCCGGGACAGGTCTCTGGAAACACCATATATTTT. The V gene is TRBV6-6, the J gene TRBJ1-3; 8 bases match TRBD1. Trimming took 4 bases from V and 0 from J; bases not matched to a gene: 5. Per the germline V gene, CDR1 is MNHNY and CDR2 is SVGAGI (reference sequence). This CDR3 contains 16 residues.

The V call is TRBV27, the J call TRBJ1-1, with D tentatively TRBD1 (5 bases). The CDR3 contains 13 residues. V lost 6 bases to trimming and J lost 1 base, with 9 bases between them. The germline gives CDR1 MNHEY, CDR2 SMNVEV (reference sequence). The CDR3 protein is CASSRGQNTEAFF. In DNA form, the CDR3 reads TGTGCCAGCAGCCGAGGACAGAACACTGAAGCTTTCTTT.

The count of this clone is one. The V gene is TRBV7-2, the J gene TRBJ1-6; D unclear. The CDR3 contains 13 residues. From germline, CDR1 is SGHTA and CDR2 FQGNSA. Deletions cut 4 bases from V and 10 bases from J, with 11 bases between. The CDR3 coding sequence is TGTGCCAGCAGCTCAGACCGGCGGTCACCCCTCCACTTT. Translating it yields CASSSDRRSPLHF. Filled out from reference TRBV7-2 and TRBJ1-6, the complete variable domain reads GAGVSQSPSNKVTEKGKDVELRCDPISGHTALYWYRQSLGQGLEFLIYFQGNSAPDKSGLPSDRFSAERTGGSVSTLTIQRTQQEDSAVYLCASSSDRRSPLHFGNGTRLTVT.